The 23 T cell receptor beta chains in this list originate from one sample, sequenced in a study of T cells after posttransplantation cyclophosphamide. Here immunoSEQ multiplex PCR was the method, and the copy in TCRdb shows in-frame clones only, minus some. This sample has about 3,800 clones, with 85% to 95% found just once. The sequencing input was naive CD4+ T cells sorted from PBMCs. These receptors were obtained from a man between 50 and 59 years old.

V usage is TRBV6-6 and J usage is TRBJ1-2; TRBD1 agrees at 9 bases. The J segment lost 8 bases and the V segment lost 5 bases, leaving 6 bases of the junction unmatched. CDR1 is MNHNY and CDR2 is SVGAGI in the germline V gene (reference sequence). This CDR3 region has 13 residues. The CDR3 spells CASSPGQGGGYTF. In nucleotides, the CDR3 is TGTGCCAGCAGTCCGGGACAGGGAGGAGGCTACACCTTC.

In nucleotides, the CDR3 is TGTGCCAGCAGTGAATACCAGTCCGGGGAGCTGTTTTTT. This translates into CASSEYQSGELFF. The rearrangement uses TRBV6-1 and TRBJ2-2; no definite D call. This CDR3 contains 13 residues. Germline-derived CDR1 and CDR2 are MNHNS and SASEGT. V lost 2 bases to trimming and J lost 6 bases, with 7 bases between them.

The chain combines TRBV7-9 with TRBJ2-3, with 9 positions matching TRBD1. CDR3 length: 16 residues. The germline V gene has CDR1 SEHNR and CDR2 FQNEAQ (reference sequence). The V segment lost 3 bases and the J segment 2 bases; nucleotides outside the gene matches: 6. The CDR3 region is CASSFSWTGDTDTQYF. The CDR3 DNA reads TGTGCCAGCAGCTTTTCTTGGACAGGGGACACAGATACGCAGTATTTT.

The V call is TRBV11-2, the J call TRBJ2-6, with a weak D call TRBD1 (6 bases). Trimming removed 1 base at V and 0 bases at J, with 10 bases between. Germline V gives CDR1 SGHAT, CDR2 FQNNGV. The CDR3 sequence is 17 residues long. Here the CDR3 reads CASSLVTGTSGANVLTF. CDR3 sequence (DNA): TGTGCCAGCAGCTTAGTCACAGGGACCTCTGGGGCCAACGTCCTGACTTTC.

The J gene is TRBJ1-5, the V gene TRBV19, with TRBD1 identical over 9 bases. The ends lost 4 bases at V and 11 bases at J; junction bases unmatched: 27. CDR3 length: 20 residues. Germline CDR1 LNHDA, CDR2 SQIVND (reference sequence). CDR3 sequence (DNA): TGTGCCAGTAGTACCCTCCCGGGACAGGGAAGGTCCAACTCTGCCATGGCCCAGCATTTT. Protein sequence: CASSTLPGQGRSNSAMAQHF.

The rearrangement joins TRBV18 to TRBJ1-1; the D is unclear. Germline V gene data show CDR1 as KGHSH and CDR2 as LQKENI. The germline V and J ends were trimmed by 3 bases and 4 bases, with 15 bases remaining between them. The CDR3 has 15 residues. This chain's CDR3 is CASSPGGGLATEAFF. CDR3 DNA sequence: TGTGCCAGCTCACCGGGTGGAGGGTTGGCCACTGAAGCTTTCTTT.

CDR3 bases: TGTGCCAGCATGGGCGTAACCTACGAGCAGTACTTC. Translation: CASMGVTYEQYF. The chain recombines TRBV27 with TRBJ2-7; D remains unclear. CDR1 and CDR2 from the germline V gene are MNHEY and SMNVEV (reference sequence). The CDR3 has 12 amino acids. The V end lost 7 bases, the J end lost 2 bases, and 9 bases lay between the germline ends.

The chain employs TRBV5-4 and TRBJ2-5; tentative D call: TRBD1 (6 bases). V lost 4 bases and J lost 5, with 15 bases in between. The V gene's germline CDR1 is SGHNT and CDR2 YYREEE (reference sequence). This CDR3 contains 14 residues. The CDR3 bases are TGTGCCAGCAGCCCCCTACAGGGTTGGGAGACCCAGTACTTC. This gives the protein CASSPLQGWETQYF.

The rearrangement uses TRBV9 and TRBJ2-7, with 9 bases identical to TRBD2. Trimming at V came to 2 bases and at J to 5 bases, leaving 8 bases not matched to a gene. The CDR3 sequence is 15 residues long. Germline CDR1 SGDLS, CDR2 YYNGEE. CDR3 region: CASSVSASGIHEQYF. CDR3 coding DNA: TGTGCCAGCAGCGTCTCGGCTAGCGGGATTCACGAGCAGTACTTC.

The chain carries TRBV15 and TRBJ2-7; TRBD2 agrees at 13 bases. Trimming cost V 1 base and J 3 bases; bases outside gene matches: 6. In germline, CDR1 is LNHNV, CDR2 YYDKDF (reference sequence). The CDR3 covers 17 residues. The CDR3 coding sequence is TGTGCCACCAGCAGAGGGCCCCGGACTAGCGGGAGCTACGAGCAGTACTTC. Amino acid sequence: CATSRGPRTSGSYEQYF.

The chain joins TRBV9 to TRBJ2-2, with 13 bases fitting TRBD2. This CDR3 has 17 amino acids. V lost 2 bases and J lost 7; bases outside the gene matches: 8. Germline CDR1 and CDR2: SGDLS and YYNGEE. CDR3 nucleotide sequence: TGTGCCAGCAGCGTGAGGGGGACTAGCGGGGAGAACGGGGAGCTGTTTTTT. The encoded protein is CASSVRGTSGENGELFF.

J is TRBJ1-1 and V is TRBV10-1; D is uncertain. Germline V gene sequence: CDR1 WNHNN, CDR2 SYGVQD (reference sequence). The CDR3 is 16 residues long. The V gene lost 0 bases and the J gene lost 6 bases, with 17 bases spanning the gap. For the CDR3, the DNA is TGCGCCAGCAGTGAGTCGAACCGAGGCGTACTGTCTGAAGCTTTCTTT. The encoded protein is CASSESNRGVLSEAFF.

V is TRBV28 and J is TRBJ1-1; D remains ambiguous. V lost 5 bases and J 0 bases, leaving 7 bases between the germline ends. Looked up from germline, CDR1 is MDHEN and CDR2 is SYDVKM. The CDR3 contains 13 residues. CDR3 bases: TGTGCCAGCAGTCTGAGAATGAACACTGAAGCTTTCTTT. Encoded protein: CASSLRMNTEAFF.

The chain has TRBV2 and TRBJ1-2, with 9 bases identical to TRBD1. With 1 base clipped from V and 12 bases from J, the junction kept 18 bases outside the gene matches. This CDR3 contains 17 residues. Germline-derived CDR1 and CDR2 are SNHLY and FYNNEI. CDR3 amino acids: CASSEGRDREGARRDTF. CDR3 DNA sequence: TGTGCCAGCAGTGAAGGGCGGGACAGGGAGGGGGCGCGGAGAGACACCTTC.

The V call is TRBV4-1, the J call TRBJ2-7, with 7 bases that match TRBD1. The ends lost 1 base at V and 3 bases at J; junction bases unmatched: 6. CDR3 length equals 15 residues. Germline assignment: CDR1 MGHRA and CDR2 YSYEKL. The CDR3 sequence: CASSQGEQGIYEQYF. The CDR3 DNA is TGCGCCAGCAGCCAAGGAGAACAGGGGATCTACGAGCAGTACTTC.

The chain couples TRBV18 to TRBJ1-5; TRBD1 agrees at 10 bases. The V segment lost 5 bases and the J segment 7 bases; nucleotides outside the gene matches: 2. Germline V gene lookup returns CDR1 KGHSH and CDR2 LQKENI. There are 13 residues in the CDR3. This CDR3 is CASSTDRGQPQHF. In nucleotides, the CDR3 is TGTGCCAGCTCAACGGACAGGGGGCAGCCCCAGCATTTT.

The genes are TRBV4-3 and TRBJ2-3, with TRBD1 identical over 8 bases. Germline CDR1 reads LGHNA; CDR2 reads YSLEER. With V trimmed by 1 base and J by 2 bases, 5 bases remained unmatched. The CDR3 spans 16 residues. CDR3 region: CASSQVAGGHTDTQYF. The CDR3 region has the DNA TGCGCCAGCAGCCAAGTCGCAGGGGGCCACACAGATACGCAGTATTTT.

This chain uses TRBV7-2 with TRBJ2-7, with D possibly being TRBD1 (5 bases). Germline-derived CDR1 and CDR2 are SGHTA and FQGNSA. There are 15 residues in the CDR3. Trimming pared 5 bases from V and 0 bases from J, leaving 14 bases between. CDR3 coding DNA: TGTGCCAGCAGCCCCTGGGGCATCCGCTCCTACGAGCAGTACTTC. Its protein is CASSPWGIRSYEQYF.

The count of this clone is one. The chain recombines TRBV29-1 with TRBJ1-4, with a tentative D call TRBD1 (5 bases). The CDR3 consists of 15 residues. Germline CDR1 is SQVTM and CDR2 is ANQGSEA. Trimming stripped 1 base from V and 8 bases from J, with 17 bases between. CDR3: CSVEVFGGPGEKLFF. Written as DNA, the CDR3 is TGCAGCGTTGAAGTTTTCGGGGGTCCGGGAGAAAAACTGTTTTTT.

V and J are TRBV28 and TRBJ1-2; D perhaps matches TRBD1 (6 bases). The germline V gene encodes CDR1 MDHEN and CDR2 SYDVKM. This CDR3 is built from 14 residues. V gave up 2 bases and J gave up 5 bases, with 12 bases separating them. CDR3 sequence (DNA): TGTGCCAGCAGTTTAGGGGGGGCTTCGTATGGCTACACCTTC. As protein: CASSLGGASYGYTF.

This chain uses TRBV6-5 with TRBJ1-2; D gene unclear. The CDR3 runs 10 residues. Per the germline V gene, CDR1 is MNHEY and CDR2 is SVGAGI. V dropped 8 bases and J dropped 10 bases, with 11 bases sitting between them. The CDR3 bases are TGTGCCAGCTTCGCACAGATCTACACCTTC. Translating gives CASFAQIYTF.

This chain links TRBV2 with TRBJ2-1; 12 positions match TRBD2. CDR1 is SNHLY, CDR2 FYNNEI, per germline. The CDR3 has 15 amino acids. J gave up 15 bases and V 5 bases, and 14 bases lay outside the gene matches. CDR3 nucleotide sequence: TGTGCCAGCAGTTATGAGACTAGCGGGAGATTTCCCCGGTTCTTC. Translating it yields CASSYETSGRFPRFF.

The chain links TRBV7-3 to TRBJ1-1; maybe TRBD1 (5 bases). CDR1 is SGHTA and CDR2 is FQGTGA in the germline V gene. The V end lost 5 bases, the J end lost 5 bases, and 15 bases lay between the germline ends. The length of the CDR3 is 14 residues. This CDR3 is CASSLMGGLTEAFF. The CDR3 DNA follows: TGTGCCAGCAGCCTCATGGGGGGGTTGACTGAAGCTTTCTTT.